This T cell receptor (beta chain) was sequenced during a study of T cells in Graves' hyperthyroidism and ophthalmopathy. This CDR3 contains 15 residues. V was shortened by 4 bases and J by 0 bases, with 9 bases between the two germline ends. CDR1 SGHAT and CDR2 FQNNGV come from the germline V gene. The study left out patients who had uncontrolled infection, other autoimmune disease, pregnancy or lactation. TCR beta CDR3 sequences were amplified from RNA transcripts. The HTBI set primed first-round TCR CDR3 RT-PCR. Using its own MiXCR run on the multiplex PCR reads, TCRdb lists one record per CDR3 protein. Of a few hundred thousand distinct CDR3 sequences listed, roughly 18% are singletons.

The receptor comes from a man between 18 and 29 years old with Graves' ophthalmopathy. The sequenced material came from blood. The chain couples TRBV11-2 to TRBJ1-4; the D gene is possibly TRBD1 (6 bases). Written as DNA, the CDR3 is TGTGCCAGCAGCTCCGGGACAACAACTAATGAAAAACTGTTTTTT. Translated, it gives CASSSGTTTNEKLFF.